Reported below is one T cell receptor (beta chain). What it recognizes is unknown. This specimen belongs to a study of tissue T cells after allogeneic stem cell transplantation. About the research overall: Of the grafts for graft-versus-host disease patients, four were unmodified and three CD34-selected. Study results and limitations: This small cohort was clinically heterogeneous, and sampling depth was a limitation. Within patients, tissue anatomy strongly shaped TCR repertoire composition.

Profiled with immunoSEQ multiplex PCR; TCRdb holds only in-frame clones, not every one. This table holds approximately 2,700 clones, roughly 69% found once. Germline CDR1 is SGHAT and CDR2 is FQNNGV. The CDR3 is made up of 15 amino acids. V dropped 5 bases and J dropped 0; count of bases not matched to a gene: 5. Steroid-refractory graft-versus-host disease after allogeneic hematopoietic cell transplant qualified adults for prospective research-autopsy enrollment. GI sites, liver, skin and spleen were taken after median 9.75 post-mortem hours. This TCR was recovered from a male patient at least 60 years old with steroid-refractory graft-versus-host disease after an allogeneic stem cell transplant. The graft donor may have contributed some T cells. Source: duodenal tissue, taken at autopsy. This sequence joins TRBV11-2 and TRBJ2-5; TRBD2 aligns across 8 bases. CDR3 DNA sequence: TGTGCCAGCAGCCGCGGGGGGAGCCACCAAGAGACCCAGTACTTC. Encoded protein: CASSRGGSHQETQYF.